The 25 T cell receptor beta chains given below trace back to one sample, sequenced in a study of cytomegalovirus exposure and HLA in healthy donors. The PCR made use of 60 Vbeta and 13 Jbeta primers. Repertoires were generated with immunoSEQ multiplex PCR, while TCRdb's copy carries only in-frame clones and drops some. Here the sample spans under 200,000 clones, 80% being singletons. What was sequenced was PBMCs. Receptors were obtained from a man in his forties in good health and CMV-seronegative.

This chain uses TRBV9 with TRBJ2-1; 8 bases are a match to TRBD2. The CDR3 sequence is 16 residues long. The germline CDR1 and CDR2 sequences are SGDLS and YYNGEE. Trimming at V came to 0 bases and at J to 4 bases, leaving 6 bases not matched to a gene. As DNA, the CDR3 is TGTGCCAGCAGCGTAGGGGCTAGCGGGTATTACAATGAGCAGTTCTTC. Encoded protein: CASSVGASGYYNEQFF.

This clone was recorded a few times. The chain has TRBV7-7 and TRBJ2-5; the match to TRBD1 covers 9 bases. The ends lost 5 bases at V and 4 bases at J; junction bases unmatched: 14. Per germline, CDR1 SSHAT and CDR2 FNYEAQ (reference sequence). CDR3 size: 17 residues. CDR3 DNA sequence: TGTGCCAGCAGCCAGACTTTGACAGGGGGATACCGAGAGACCCAGTACTTC. Amino acid sequence: CASSQTLTGGYRETQYF.

V gene TRBV5-1 combines with J gene TRBJ2-2; TRBD2 agrees at 12 bases. Germline V gene sequence: CDR1 SGHRS, CDR2 YFSETQ. The CDR3 length is 16 residues. V lost 4 bases and J lost 6; bases outside the gene matches: 7. CDR3 nucleotide sequence: TGCGCCAGCAGCACCTCTAGCGGGAGGGCGGCCGGGGAGCTGTTTTTT. It specifies CASSTSSGRAAGELFF.

The rearrangement joins TRBV5-1 to TRBJ1-4, with TRBD1 as a possible D gene (6 bases). Germline loops: CDR1 SGHRS, CDR2 YFSETQ. Trimming stripped 0 bases from V and 5 bases from J, with 14 bases between. This CDR3 is built from 16 residues. The CDR3 sequence: CASSLEEGGANEKLFF. CDR3 DNA: TGCGCCAGCAGCTTGGAAGAAGGGGGGGCGAATGAAAAACTGTTTTTT.

This clone turned up a few times. This chain uses TRBV7-7 with TRBJ2-1, with 11 bases fitting TRBD2. Losses at the gene ends were 5 bases for V and 7 bases for J; bases not matched to a gene: 7. Germline lookup yields CDR1 SSHAT and CDR2 FNYEAQ (reference sequence). CDR3 length equals 15 residues. The CDR3 loop is CASSPLAGVWNEQFF. DNA of the CDR3: TGTGCCAGCAGCCCACTAGCGGGAGTCTGGAATGAGCAGTTCTTC.

On this clone itself: The identical CDR3 is also encoded by other nucleotide sequences in the sample. The chain joins TRBV6-5 to TRBJ2-7; possible D gene TRBD1, 5 bases. The CDR3 consists of 13 residues. Between the trimmed V and J ends, which lost 0 bases and 3 bases, there was a span of 6 bases. The germline V gene has CDR1 MNHEY and CDR2 SVGAGI. CDR3 region: CASSYSRGYEQYF. CDR3 nucleotide sequence: TGTGCCAGCAGTTACTCTAGGGGCTACGAGCAGTACTTC.

As to this clone: Other DNA variants within this sample encode the same CDR3. The CDR3: CASSIGGRGEQYF. The CDR3, as DNA: TGTGCCAGTAGTATAGGCGGACGAGGGGAGCAGTACTTC. V gene TRBV19 combines with J gene TRBJ2-7; maybe TRBD2 (5 bases). Trimming stripped 1 base from V and 7 bases from J, with 11 bases between. The CDR3 has 13 amino acids. Germline CDR1 and CDR2: LNHDA and SQIVND (reference sequence).

The chain uses TRBV9 and TRBJ2-2, with TRBD2 identical over 8 bases. The junction had 11 bases not matched to a gene; V was cut back by 4 bases and J by 6 bases. The CDR3 has 16 amino acids. The germline gives CDR1 SGDLS, CDR2 YYNGEE. The CDR3 sequence: CASSWGLDIRSGELFF. The CDR3 nucleotides are TGTGCCAGCAGCTGGGGACTAGATATTAGGTCCGGGGAGCTGTTTTTT.

This clone was observed a few times. This sequence joins TRBV9 and TRBJ2-7, with D possibly matching TRBD2 (6 bases). Germline CDR1 is SGDLS and CDR2 is YYNGEE. The CDR3 is 14 amino acids. Trimming shortened V by 0 bases and J by 5 bases, and 12 bases separated the two germline ends. The CDR3 sequence: CASSVGWGRNEQYF. CDR3 DNA: TGTGCCAGCAGCGTAGGGTGGGGGAGGAACGAGCAGTACTTC. Variable domain in full (rest from reference TRBV9 and TRBJ2-7): DSGVTQTPKHLITATGQRVTLRCSPRSGDLSVYWYQQSLDQGLQFLIQYYNGEERAKGNILERFSAQQFPDLHSELNLSSLELGDSALYFCASSVGWGRNEQYFGPGTRLTVT.

Written as DNA, the CDR3 is TGCGCCAGCAACGAGGGGGGGCCTGGGAATGAAAAACTGTTTTTT. This encodes CASNEGGPGNEKLFF. The chain links TRBV5-1 to TRBJ1-4, with D possibly matching TRBD1 (6 bases). The CDR3 is 15 residues long. V gave up 6 bases and J gave up 5 bases, with 17 bases separating them. Germline CDR1 SGHRS, CDR2 YFSETQ.

This clone was seen just once. The chain uses TRBV4-1 and TRBJ1-5; 7 bases match TRBD1. After removal of 2 bases from V and 1 base from J, the junction contained 5 bases not matched to a gene. The CDR3 is 16 amino acids. CDR1 is MGHRA and CDR2 is YSYEKL in the germline V gene. The CDR3 sequence: CASSQTRGASNQPQHF. The CDR3 coding sequence is TGCGCCAGCAGCCAAACCAGGGGGGCGAGCAATCAGCCCCAGCATTTT.

The J gene is TRBJ2-3, the V gene TRBV30; D gene uncertain. V was shortened by 7 bases and J by 6 bases, with 14 bases between the two germline ends. This CDR3 is 12 amino acids long. The germline V gene has CDR1 GTSNPN and CDR2 SVGIG (reference sequence). CDR3 loop: CASKIWQDTQYF. CDR3 sequence (DNA): TGTGCCTCGAAGATCTGGCAGGATACGCAGTATTTT.

The rearrangement links TRBV6-1 to TRBJ1-5; perhaps TRBD1 as D (6 bases). This CDR3 region has 15 residues. Germline assignment: CDR1 MNHNS and CDR2 SASEGT. Trimming left V 0 bases short and J 4 bases short, with 10 bases between. The CDR3 loop is CASSEAGGGNQPQHF. The CDR3 region has the DNA TGTGCCAGCAGTGAAGCAGGGGGGGGGAATCAGCCCCAGCATTTT.

The chain employs TRBV2 and TRBJ2-7; the D gene is possibly TRBD2 (6 bases). V lost 4 bases and J lost 7, with 17 bases in between. CDR3 length: 14 amino acids. Germline V CDR1 and CDR2: SNHLY, FYNNEI. CDR3 nucleotides: TGTGCCAGCAGTGGGGAGGTCCCGGGCGGGGAGCAGTACTTC. This encodes CASSGEVPGGEQYF.

This clone was found a few times. Other DNA sequences of this sample code for an identical CDR3. The chain has TRBV27 and TRBJ1-2; possibly TRBD1 for D (6 bases). Per germline, CDR1 MNHEY and CDR2 SMNVEV (reference sequence). V was pared by 5 bases and J by 2 bases, with 9 bases between. The CDR3 is 13 residues long. CDR3 nucleotides: TGTGCCAGCAGTCTCCAGGGGAACTATGGCTACACCTTC. It is translated as CASSLQGNYGYTF.

V and J are TRBV7-6 and TRBJ2-3; 14 nucleotides align to TRBD2. In germline, CDR1 is SGHVS, CDR2 FNYEAQ. The trim removed 5 bases at V and 4 bases at J, leaving 8 bases unmatched. CDR3 size: 17 residues. In DNA form, the CDR3 reads TGTGCCAGCAGCACCATGACTAGCGGGGGGGAGGCAGATACGCAGTATTTT. Translating it yields CASSTMTSGGEADTQYF. Full variable domain (missing parts from reference TRBV7-6 and TRBJ2-3): GAGVSQSPRYKVTKRGQDVALRCDPISGHVSLYWYRQALGQGPEFLTYFNYEAQQDKSGLPNDRFSAERPEGSISTLTIQRTEQRDSAMYRCASSTMTSGGEADTQYFGPGTRLTVL.

The chain carries TRBV10-3 and TRBJ2-7; 12 nucleotides align to TRBD1. The germline V gene encodes CDR1 ENHRY and CDR2 SYGVKD. CDR3 size: 13 residues. V lost 6 bases, J lost 5 bases, and 2 bases stayed unmatched. The CDR3 reads CAISGTGGNEQYF. Here the CDR3 DNA reads TGTGCCATCAGCGGGACAGGGGGCAACGAGCAGTACTTC.

V is TRBV29-1 and J is TRBJ2-5, with D perhaps matching TRBD1 (6 bases). Trimming shortened V by 6 bases and J by 5 bases, and 19 bases separated the two germline ends. This CDR3 spans 14 amino acids. Germline lookup yields CDR1 SQVTM and CDR2 ANQGSEA. CDR3 amino acids: CSVGPRQDRETQYF. For the CDR3, the DNA is TGCAGCGTAGGCCCTCGACAGGACCGCGAGACCCAGTACTTC.

This chain's CDR3 is CASRDRVNYEQYF. DNA of the CDR3: TGTGCCAGCAGGGACAGAGTCAACTACGAGCAGTACTTC. The V and J genes are TRBV6-1 and TRBJ2-7; TRBD1 is a possible D gene (6 bases). V was cut by 6 bases and J by 3 bases, with 12 bases left in between. From germline, CDR1 is MNHNS and CDR2 SASEGT. The CDR3 spans 13 residues.

V is TRBV19 and J is TRBJ1-1; 8 bases agree with TRBD1. The junction had 16 bases not matched to a gene; V was cut back by 6 bases and J by 1 base. The CDR3 is 18 residues long. Germline assignment: CDR1 LNHDA and CDR2 SQIVND (reference sequence). This CDR3 reads CASRKQGGDLNENTEAFF. The CDR3 nucleotides read TGTGCCAGTAGGAAACAGGGGGGAGATTTAAATGAGAACACTGAAGCTTTCTTT. The full variable domain, completed using reference TRBV19 and TRBJ1-1, is DGGITQSPKYLFRKEGQNVTLSCEQNLNHDAMYWYRQDPGQGLRLIYYSQIVNDFQKGDIAEGYSVSREKKESFPLTVTSAQKNPTAFYLCASRKQGGDLNENTEAFFGQGTRLTVV.

J is TRBJ2-3 and V is TRBV9, with D possibly matching TRBD1 (6 bases). Germline V gene sequence: CDR1 SGDLS, CDR2 YYNGEE. The CDR3 extends over 16 amino acids. V lost 4 bases and J 0 bases, leaving 15 bases between the germline ends. CDR3 coding DNA: TGTGCCAGCAGCCGAGGGGGAAGAGCCAGCACAGATACGCAGTATTTT. It yields the protein CASSRGGRASTDTQYF.

This clone was seen a single time. Here the CDR3 DNA reads TGTGCCACCAGCAGAGATTGGCAGGGGTCCTATAGCAATCAGCCCCAGCATTTT. Translated, it gives CATSRDWQGSYSNQPQHF. The V and J genes are TRBV15 and TRBJ1-5, with D perhaps matching TRBD1 (6 bases). V was clipped by 0 bases and J by 0 bases, with 15 bases between them. Germline lookup yields CDR1 LNHNV and CDR2 YYDKDF (reference sequence). This CDR3 contains 18 residues.

In the case of this clone: Mismatch with germline at one junction end may stem from a read error. This chain joins TRBV29-1 and TRBJ2-5; a possible D gene is TRBD2 (6 bases). CDR1 is SQVTM, CDR2 ANQGSEA, per germline. The CDR3 is 15 amino acids. CDR3 bases: TGCGGCGTTGAAGACGCCCACAGACGGGGAGGGACCCAGTACTTC. Translated: CGVEDAHRRGGTQYF.

CDR3 sequence: CASSGRAGGPGEQYF. CDR3 sequence (DNA): TGTGCCAGCAGCGGGAGGGCGGGAGGGCCGGGGGAGCAGTACTTC. The genes are TRBV5-4 and TRBJ2-7; TRBD2 matches 9 bases. The CDR3 consists of 15 residues. Trimming removed 4 bases from V and 7 bases from J; junction bases left unmatched: 12. Germline lookup yields CDR1 SGHNT and CDR2 YYREEE (reference sequence).

This chain connects TRBV27 to TRBJ1-1; D uncertain. The germline V gene has CDR1 MNHEY and CDR2 SMNVEV (reference sequence). This CDR3 contains 11 residues. The ends were cut back, 6 bases at V and 4 bases at J, with 6 bases in the middle. In DNA, the CDR3 is TGTGCCAGCAGGTCATTCACTGAAGCTTTCTTT. Its protein is CASRSFTEAFF.